This TCR beta chain comes out of a study of Ad26.COV2.S vaccination and SARS-CoV-2 variants. The repertoire was sequenced with immunoSEQ multiplex PCR; TCRdb's copy has only in-frame clones and lacks some. Of about 180,000 clones in the sample, around 88% are singletons; the top ten hold about 5.9%. Concerning this clone itself: Its antigen is unidentified.

Findings of the study overall: After vaccination, substantial breadth of spike-specific CD8+ and CD4+ responses was reported. Similar non-spike TCR breadth was observed in recipients of vaccine and of placebo. Vaccinees showed greater spike-specific TCR breadth than placebo recipients. Responses of T cells in total may have been underestimated by the TCR breadth and depth analyses.

Specimen: peripheral blood, collected after recovery from COVID-19. The source is a human donor who had recovered from COVID-19.

CDR3 nucleotide sequence: TGTGCCACCAGCAGAGGAACCCCACCATACGAGCAGTACTTC. Amino acids: CATSRGTPPYEQYF. The chain couples TRBV15 to TRBJ2-7; no firm D call. This CDR3 is built from 14 residues. The V gene lost 1 base and the J gene lost 4 bases, with 11 bases spanning the gap. CDR1 and CDR2 from the germline V gene are LNHNV and YYDKDF (reference sequence).